One TCR beta chain is described in this entry. Its antigen is undetermined. A multiplex PCR was run with 60 Vbeta primers and 13 Jbeta primers. Data came from immunoSEQ multiplex PCR; TCRdb stores just in-frame clones and leaves some out. The sample has around 150,000 clones; 85% are singletons. The CDR3 runs 17 residues. V was shortened by 5 bases and J by 0 bases, with 15 bases between the two germline ends. CDR1 is SGHDT, CDR2 YYEEEE, per germline. This record belongs to a study of cytomegalovirus exposure and HLA in healthy donors. Study-wide points: It was about 180 TCR beta chains that were listed as cytomegalovirus-associated.

The chain carries TRBV5-6 and TRBJ1-6; D is unclear. Sequences were obtained from PBMCs. The TCR comes from a man younger than 30 in good health and CMV-seropositive. In nucleotides, the CDR3 is TGTGCCAGCAGTTGGAGGCCCTATGGCTCCTATAATTCACCCCTCCACTTT. It codes for CASSWRPYGSYNSPLHF. Combining the CDR3 with reference TRBV5-6 and TRBJ1-6 gives the whole variable domain DAGVTQSPTHLIKTRGQQVTLRCSPKSGHDTVSWYQQALGQGPQFIFQYYEEEERQRGNFPDRFSGHQFPNYSSELNVNALLLGDSALYLCASSWRPYGSYNSPLHFGNGTRLTVT.